The T cell receptor beta chain under discussion was sequenced for a study of blood T cell repertoires in COVID-19 (dated by TCRdb to 2020 to 2021). Some background on the complete study: Collaborator samples came from the United States, Italy and Spain and covered acute and convalescent phases of COVID-19. The material from the prospective study consisted of cDNA or gDNA derived from T cells, B-cell-depleted T cells, or PBMCs. The dataset comprised deeply sampled blood TCRbeta repertoires from subjects exposed to, actively infected with, or recovered from COVID-19. The repertoires were released in a freely available public database meant as a resource for research on the immune response to SARS-CoV-2. Samples came from the ongoing ImmuneRACE study (first 160 participants) plus 1,254 subjects from 6 global collaborators. Sample metadata almost always included a de-identified subject ID, COVID-19 status, age in years and sex. Where HLA class I and class II types were available, the types were taken from metadata supplied by the sample provider, not from assay-based typing. Findings and caveats that apply to the study as a whole: The amount of clinical and demographic metadata varied by source and participant and was provided uncurated.

TCRbeta CDR3 regions were amplified from genomic DNA by means of the immunoSEQ Assay, a bias-controlled multiplex PCR. In the source study's methods: The number of nucleated cells in each sample was estimated from the amplification of reference gene primers within the assay. To quantify the absolute abundance of each unique TCRbeta CDR3 rearrangement, sequence reads were collapsed and filtered. For each sample, productive Simpson clonality was calculated as the square root of Simpson's diversity index over productive rearrangements. The immuneACCESS repertoire file appears here via TCRdb, limited to in-frame rearrangements. These files lack a portion of the clones; in checked studies, under half of the deficit traces to unresolved V genes, and the cause of the others is not known. That table supplies the V and J calls and clone size; D and trimming were determined from the DNA. In all, the sample holds about 82,000 clones, and around 80% of those were seen once. The ten largest make up more than 10% of the sample.

As concerns this clone: Its antigen is currently not known. Base qualities are not at hand, and no much larger clone is one base apart.

Collaborating institutions collected whole blood in K2EDTA tubes following their own protocols. For TCRbeta analysis, collaborators shipped samples in one of three forms: frozen whole blood, isolated PBMCs, or DNA extracted from either of those sample types. The CDR3 goes from the cysteine to the phenylalanine over 14 residues. CDR3 DNA is the only sequence kept; it has 42 bases, read in frame from the first base. V loses 5 bases, J loses 4 bases, and the germline ends lie 11 bases apart. CDR1 is given as SGHTA and CDR2 as FQGNSA, both from the germline V gene. Sequencing used peripheral blood. The TCR comes from a woman in her thirties or forties with active or convalescent COVID-19. This receptor chain uses TRBV7-2 and TRBJ1-4; TRBD1 is perhaps the D gene, given 5 matching bases. The nucleotide sequence is TGTGCCAGCAGCCGCCGGACAAATAATGAAAAACTGTTTTTT. Its amino acids are CASSRRTNNEKLFF.